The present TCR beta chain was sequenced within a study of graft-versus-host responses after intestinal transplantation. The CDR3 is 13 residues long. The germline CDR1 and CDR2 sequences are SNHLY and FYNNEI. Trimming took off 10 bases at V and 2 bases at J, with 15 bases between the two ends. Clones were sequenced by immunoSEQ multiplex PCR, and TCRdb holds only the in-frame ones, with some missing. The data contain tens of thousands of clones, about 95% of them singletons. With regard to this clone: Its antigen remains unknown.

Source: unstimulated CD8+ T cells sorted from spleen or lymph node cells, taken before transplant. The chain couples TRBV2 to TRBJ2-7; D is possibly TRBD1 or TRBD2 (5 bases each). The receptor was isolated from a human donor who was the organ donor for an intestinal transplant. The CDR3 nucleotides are TGTGCCATCAGGGACGGTTACGCCTACGAGCAGTACTTC. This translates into CAIRDGYAYEQYF.